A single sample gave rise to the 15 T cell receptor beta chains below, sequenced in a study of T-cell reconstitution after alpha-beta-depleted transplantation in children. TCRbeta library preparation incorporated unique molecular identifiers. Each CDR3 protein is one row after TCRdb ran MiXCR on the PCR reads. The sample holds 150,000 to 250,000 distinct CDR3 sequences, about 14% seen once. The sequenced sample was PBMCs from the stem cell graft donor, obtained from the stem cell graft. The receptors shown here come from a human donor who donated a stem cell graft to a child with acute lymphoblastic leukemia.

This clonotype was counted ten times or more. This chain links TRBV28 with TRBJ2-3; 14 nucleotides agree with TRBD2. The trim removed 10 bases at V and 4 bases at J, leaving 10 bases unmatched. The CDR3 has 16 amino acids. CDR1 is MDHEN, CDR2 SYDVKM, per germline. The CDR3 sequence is CATQTSGRARSDTQYF. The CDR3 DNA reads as TGTGCCACCCAGACTAGCGGGAGGGCTCGGTCAGATACGCAGTATTTT.

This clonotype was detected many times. Here the CDR3 DNA reads TGTGCCAGCAGCCGTAGTACAGGGAATATGGCTTTCTTT. It specifies CASSRSTGNMAFF. The gene calls are TRBV5-8 and TRBJ1-1, with a weak D call TRBD1 (6 bases). The V gene's germline CDR1 is SGHTS and CDR2 YDEGEE. Trimming cost V 4 bases and J 11 bases, with 18 bases left between them. The CDR3 covers 13 residues.

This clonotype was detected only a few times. The CDR3 reads CSAPRSGDRMAEAFF. CDR3 nucleotides: TGCAGTGCCCCCCGCTCGGGTGATCGTATGGCTGAAGCTTTCTTT. The chain is built from TRBV20-1 and TRBJ1-1; no clear D. The V end was cut by 6 bases, the J end by 6 bases, with 23 bases between. Germline V lookup: CDR1 DFQATT, CDR2 SNEGSKA (reference sequence). The CDR3 totals 15 residues.

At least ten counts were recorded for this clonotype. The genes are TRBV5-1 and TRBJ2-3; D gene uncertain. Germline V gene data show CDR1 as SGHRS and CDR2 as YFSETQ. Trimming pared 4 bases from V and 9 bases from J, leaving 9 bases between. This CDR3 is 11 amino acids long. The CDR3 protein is CASSLRRTQYF. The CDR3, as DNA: TGCGCCAGCAGCCTCCGACGGACGCAGTATTTT.

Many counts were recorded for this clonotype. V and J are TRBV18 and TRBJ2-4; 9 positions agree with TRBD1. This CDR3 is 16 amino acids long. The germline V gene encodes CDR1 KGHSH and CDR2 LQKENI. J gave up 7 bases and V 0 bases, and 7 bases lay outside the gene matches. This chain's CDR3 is CASSPPIMGTGNIQYF. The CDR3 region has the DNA TGTGCCAGCTCACCACCGATCATGGGGACAGGGAACATTCAGTACTTC.

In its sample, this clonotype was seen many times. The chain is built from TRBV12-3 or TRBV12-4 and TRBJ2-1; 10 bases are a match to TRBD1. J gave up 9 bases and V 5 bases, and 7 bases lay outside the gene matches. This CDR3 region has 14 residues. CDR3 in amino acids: CASSPGQGKGEQFF. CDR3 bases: TGTGCCAGCAGTCCGGGACAGGGGAAAGGTGAGCAGTTCTTC.

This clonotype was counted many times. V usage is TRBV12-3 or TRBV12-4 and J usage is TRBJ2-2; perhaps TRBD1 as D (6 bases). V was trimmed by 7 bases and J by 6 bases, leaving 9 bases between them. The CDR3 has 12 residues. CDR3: CASTNRAGELFF. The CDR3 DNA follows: TGTGCCAGCACCAACAGGGCCGGGGAGCTGTTTTTT.

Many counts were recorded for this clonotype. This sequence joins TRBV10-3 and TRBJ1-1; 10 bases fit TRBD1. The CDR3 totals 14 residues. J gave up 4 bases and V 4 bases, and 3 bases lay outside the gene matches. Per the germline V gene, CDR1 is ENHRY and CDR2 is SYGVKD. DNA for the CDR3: TGTGCCATCAGTGTGGACAGGGGGGGCACTGAAGCTTTCTTT. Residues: CAISVDRGGTEAFF.

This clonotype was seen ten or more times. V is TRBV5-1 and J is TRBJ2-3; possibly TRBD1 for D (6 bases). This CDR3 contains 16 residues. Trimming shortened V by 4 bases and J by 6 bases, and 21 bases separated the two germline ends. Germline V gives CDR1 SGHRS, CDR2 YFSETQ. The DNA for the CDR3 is TGCGCCAGCAGCAGACAGGAAAATCCCGTCTACGATACGCAGTATTTT. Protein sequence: CASSRQENPVYDTQYF.

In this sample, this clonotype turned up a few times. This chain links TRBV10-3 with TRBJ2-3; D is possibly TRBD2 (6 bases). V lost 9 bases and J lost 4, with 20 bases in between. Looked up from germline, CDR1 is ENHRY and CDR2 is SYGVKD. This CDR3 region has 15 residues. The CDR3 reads CAMADDSGSADTQYF. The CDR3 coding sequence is TGTGCCATGGCCGACGATTCCGGGAGCGCAGATACGCAGTATTTT.

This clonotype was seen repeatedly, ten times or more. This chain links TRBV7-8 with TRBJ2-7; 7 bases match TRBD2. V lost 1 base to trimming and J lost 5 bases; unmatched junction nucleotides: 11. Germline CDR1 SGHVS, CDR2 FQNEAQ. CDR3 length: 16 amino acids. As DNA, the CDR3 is TGTGCCAGCAGCTTAGGTTTCGAGGGAGGGCCCGACGAGCAGTACTTC. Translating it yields CASSLGFEGGPDEQYF.

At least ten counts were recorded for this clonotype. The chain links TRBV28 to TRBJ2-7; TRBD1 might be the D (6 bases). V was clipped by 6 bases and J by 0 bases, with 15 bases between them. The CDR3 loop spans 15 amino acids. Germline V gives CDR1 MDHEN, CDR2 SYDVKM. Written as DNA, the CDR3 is TGTGCCAGCAGCTCGGGACATACACCCTCCTACGAGCAGTACTTC. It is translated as CASSSGHTPSYEQYF. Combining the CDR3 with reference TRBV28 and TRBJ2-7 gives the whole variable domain DVKVTQSSRYLVKRTGEKVFLECVQDMDHENMFWYRQDPGLGLRLIYFSYDVKMKEKGDIPEGYSVSREKKERFSLILESASTNQTSMYLCASSSGHTPSYEQYFGPGTRLTVT.

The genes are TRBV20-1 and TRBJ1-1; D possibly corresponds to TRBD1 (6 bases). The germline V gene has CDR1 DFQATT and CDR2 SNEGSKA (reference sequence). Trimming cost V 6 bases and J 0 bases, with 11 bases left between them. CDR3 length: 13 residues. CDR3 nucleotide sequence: TGCAGTGCACAAGACAGGCTGAACACTGAAGCTTTCTTT. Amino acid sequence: CSAQDRLNTEAFF.

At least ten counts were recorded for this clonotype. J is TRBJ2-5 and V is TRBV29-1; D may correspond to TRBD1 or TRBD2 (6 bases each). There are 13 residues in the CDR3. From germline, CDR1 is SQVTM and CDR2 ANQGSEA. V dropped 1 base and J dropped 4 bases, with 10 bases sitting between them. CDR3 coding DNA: TGCAGCGTTGAAGTGGGGGGCTTAGAGACCCAGTACTTC. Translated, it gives CSVEVGGLETQYF.

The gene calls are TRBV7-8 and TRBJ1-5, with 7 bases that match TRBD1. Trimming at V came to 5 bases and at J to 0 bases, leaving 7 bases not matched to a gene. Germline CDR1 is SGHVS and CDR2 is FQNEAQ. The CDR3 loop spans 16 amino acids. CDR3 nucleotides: TGTGCCAGCAGCCGCCGGGACAGATCTAGCAATCAGCCCCAGCATTTT. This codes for CASSRRDRSSNQPQHF. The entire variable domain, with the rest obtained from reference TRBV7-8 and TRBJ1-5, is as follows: GAGVSQSPRYKVAKRGQDVALRCDPISGHVSLFWYQQALGQGPEFLTYFQNEAQLDKSGLPSDRFFAERPEGSVSTLKIQRTQQEDSAVYLCASSRRDRSSNQPQHFGDGTRLSIL.